The count of the clone carrying this T cell receptor beta chain is one. Its target is not known. These data come from a study of cytomegalovirus exposure and HLA in healthy donors. Whole-study findings and limits: The authors later linked a missense DCLRE1C variant to TCR beta V- and J-gene trimming.

Amplification used 60 Vbeta primers and 13 Jbeta primers. The assay was immunoSEQ multiplex PCR, and TCRdb's table has in-frame clones only and misses some. The sample includes about 110,000 clones, more than 65% of them seen just once. V dropped 5 bases and J dropped 5; count of bases not matched to a gene: 5. The CDR3 length is 14 residues. The germline V gene encodes CDR1 MNHNS and CDR2 SASEGT. As for the donors, each was a healthy bone marrow donor. Though probably carrying unrecorded immune exposures, donors were nominally healthy at sampling. The source of this sequence is a man aged 25 to 40 in good health and CMV-seropositive. Specimen: PBMCs. The chain couples TRBV6-1 to TRBJ1-4, with 7 bases that match TRBD1. CDR3 in amino acids: CASSRQGYNEKLFF. The CDR3 coding sequence is TGTGCCAGCAGTAGACAGGGTTACAATGAAAAACTGTTTTTT.